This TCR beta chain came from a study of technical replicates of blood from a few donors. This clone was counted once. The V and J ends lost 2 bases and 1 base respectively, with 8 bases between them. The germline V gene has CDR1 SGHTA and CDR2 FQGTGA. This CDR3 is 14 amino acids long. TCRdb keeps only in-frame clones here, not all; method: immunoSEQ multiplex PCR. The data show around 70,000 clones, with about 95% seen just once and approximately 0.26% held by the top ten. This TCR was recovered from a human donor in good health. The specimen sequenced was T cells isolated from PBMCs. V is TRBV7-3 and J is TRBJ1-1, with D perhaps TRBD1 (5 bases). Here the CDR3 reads CASSLGHSNTEAFF. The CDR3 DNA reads TGTGCCAGCAGCTTAGGACACTCGAACACTGAAGCTTTCTTT.